This entry describes one T cell receptor beta chain. Repertoires were generated with immunoSEQ multiplex PCR, while TCRdb's copy carries only in-frame clones and drops some. The sample has roughly 200,000 clones, 90% seen once. The sample is drawn from a study of blood T cell repertoires in COVID-19. This TCR was recovered from a man between 50 and 59 years old with acute or convalescent COVID-19. The sample comprised peripheral blood.

CDR3 sequence (DNA): TGCGCCAGCAGCCAAGATCGGGGGACTAGCGGCACAGATACGCAGTATTTT. This gives the protein CASSQDRGTSGTDTQYF. V and J are TRBV4-3 and TRBJ2-3; 10 bases align to TRBD2. Germline CDR1 LGHNA, CDR2 YSLEER. The CDR3 runs 17 residues. Unmatched junction bases numbered 4, after V lost 0 bases and J lost 1 base.